The 18 T cell receptor beta chains given below trace back to one sample, sequenced in a study of shared clonotypes between healthy human individuals. Method: immunoSEQ multiplex PCR; TCRdb's copy keeps in-frame clones and lacks some. This table has about 1 million clones, about 77% appearing once. Specimen: memory CD4+ T cells sorted from blood. As to subset: CD45RA-negative fraction. The source of these receptors is a man younger than 30 in good health.

The chain combines TRBV7-2 with TRBJ2-7; D gene uncertain. Germline CDR1 reads SGHTA; CDR2 reads FQGNSA. The CDR3 loop spans 14 amino acids. The ends were cut back, 5 bases at V and 0 bases at J, with 11 bases in the middle. The CDR3 region is CASSPSRASYEQYF. The CDR3 nucleotides read TGTGCCAGCAGCCCATCACGAGCCTCCTACGAGCAGTACTTC.

This chain uses TRBV5-4 with TRBJ1-5; D is undetermined. The germline CDR1 and CDR2 sequences are SGHNT and YYREEE (reference sequence). The CDR3 length is 13 residues. V was cut by 0 bases and J by 5 bases, with 6 bases left in between. The CDR3 loop is CASSLDGDQPQHF. CDR3 in DNA: TGTGCCAGCAGCTTGGACGGGGATCAGCCCCAGCATTTT.

The V call is TRBV25-1, the J call TRBJ2-2, with a tentative D call TRBD1 (6 bases). V was shortened by 3 bases and J by 2 bases, with 10 bases between the two germline ends. Germline V gene sequence: CDR1 MGHDK, CDR2 SYGVNS. This CDR3 is built from 15 residues. CDR3 protein: CASSDPGHNTGELFF. Here the CDR3 DNA reads TGTGCCAGCAGTGACCCGGGACACAACACCGGGGAGCTGTTTTTT.

This rearrangement joins TRBV6-6 to TRBJ2-7; 7 positions agree with TRBD1. J lost 6 bases, V lost 5 bases, and 13 bases had no gene match. This CDR3 is built from 15 residues. The germline gives CDR1 MNHNY, CDR2 SVGAGI (reference sequence). CDR3 amino acids: CASSPSDRAGIEQYF. For the CDR3, the DNA is TGTGCCAGCAGTCCAAGCGACAGGGCAGGGATCGAGCAGTACTTC.

The rearrangement uses TRBV28 and TRBJ1-5; 7 positions agree with TRBD1. Germline CDR1 is MDHEN and CDR2 is SYDVKM. The J segment lost 7 bases and the V segment lost 5 bases, leaving 2 bases of the junction unmatched. CDR3 size: 12 residues. The CDR3 bases are TGTGCCAGCAGTACAGGGGTGCAGCCCCAGCATTTT. This gives the protein CASSTGVQPQHF.

The chain uses TRBV2 and TRBJ2-7; 7 nucleotides align to TRBD1. From germline, CDR1 is SNHLY and CDR2 FYNNEI. This CDR3 region has 14 residues. V was pared by 5 bases and J by 5 bases, with 9 bases of the junction left unmatched. CDR3 nucleotides: TGTGCCAGCAGTTTAACAGGGGTTCTCCACGAGCAGTACTTC. Its translation is CASSLTGVLHEQYF.

The gene calls are TRBV18 and TRBJ2-1; TRBD2 agrees at 9 bases. With V trimmed by 5 bases and J by 8 bases, 10 bases remained unmatched. Germline CDR1 is KGHSH and CDR2 is LQKENI. The CDR3 sequence is 15 residues long. The CDR3 DNA sequence: TGTGCCAGCTCATCCGGGACTAGCCCTTACGATGAGCAGTTCTTC. Protein product: CASSSGTSPYDEQFF.

This clone was observed once. The same CDR3 is also encoded by other DNA sequences in this sample. The chain employs TRBV9 and TRBJ2-1, with a possible D match to TRBD2 (5 bases). The germline V gene encodes CDR1 SGDLS and CDR2 YYNGEE. The CDR3 extends over 15 amino acids. Trimming pared 0 bases from V and 2 bases from J, leaving 9 bases between. The CDR3 spells CASSVGRLTYNEQFF. CDR3 coding DNA: TGTGCCAGCAGCGTAGGGAGACTAACCTACAATGAGCAGTTCTTC.

The chain uses TRBV5-1 and TRBJ1-2; D might be TRBD1 (6 bases). The CDR3 extends over 12 amino acids. The germline V gene encodes CDR1 SGHRS and CDR2 YFSETQ. V was trimmed by 2 bases and J by 6 bases, leaving 8 bases between them. CDR3 sequence reads: CASSFSGDGYTF. Written as DNA, the CDR3 is TGCGCCAGCAGCTTTTCAGGGGATGGCTACACCTTC. Looking up the rest from reference TRBV5-1 and TRBJ1-2 gives the full variable domain: KAGVTQTPRYLIKTRGQQVTLSCSPISGHRSVSWYQQTPGQGLQFLFEYFSETQRNKGNFPGRFSGRQFSNSRSEMNVSTLELGDSALYLCASSFSGDGYTFGSGTRLTVV.

This clone has a handful of counts. The chain recombines TRBV19 with TRBJ1-1; 7 bases agree with TRBD1. Trimming took 7 bases from V and 2 from J; bases not matched to a gene: 4. The CDR3 runs to 13 residues. CDR1 and CDR2 (germline): LNHDA, SQIVND (reference sequence). CDR3 DNA: TGTGCCAGTAAGGGACAGAAAAACACTGAAGCTTTCTTT. It encodes CASKGQKNTEAFF. Complete variable domain (other parts from reference TRBV19 and TRBJ1-1): DGGITQSPKYLFRKEGQNVTLSCEQNLNHDAMYWYRQDPGQGLRLIYYSQIVNDFQKGDIAEGYSVSREKKESFPLTVTSAQKNPTAFYLCASKGQKNTEAFFGQGTRLTVV.

The V call is TRBV7-6, the J call TRBJ1-1; D is unresolved. Germline assignment: CDR1 SGHVS and CDR2 FNYEAQ. CDR3 length: 13 residues. V lost 1 base to trimming and J lost 3 bases, with 6 bases between them. The CDR3 is CASSLVGDTEAFF. The CDR3 coding sequence is TGTGCCAGCAGCTTAGTGGGAGACACTGAAGCTTTCTTT.

This clone was seen a single time. The chain's CDR3 is CASSPDRGVGELFF. The CDR3 DNA sequence: TGCGCCAGCAGCCCCGACAGGGGGGTCGGGGAGCTGTTTTTT. The chain employs TRBV10-2 and TRBJ2-2; 9 bases fit TRBD1. Germline V gene data show CDR1 as WSHSY and CDR2 as SAAADI. Trimming at V came to 6 bases and at J to 7 bases, leaving 6 bases not matched to a gene. There are 14 residues in the CDR3.

J is TRBJ1-1 and V is TRBV18, with D tentatively TRBD1 (6 bases). CDR3 length: 16 residues. In germline, CDR1 is KGHSH, CDR2 LQKENI. Trimming pared 3 bases from V and 4 bases from J, leaving 18 bases between. The CDR3 loop reads CASSPLSGGAGTEAFF. Here the CDR3 DNA reads TGTGCCAGCTCACCTCTATCCGGGGGGGCGGGCACTGAAGCTTTCTTT.

The chain is built from TRBV4-1 and TRBJ2-7; 8 nucleotides agree with TRBD1. This CDR3 contains 14 residues. V lost 6 bases to trimming and J lost 6 bases; unmatched junction nucleotides: 10. The germline CDR1 and CDR2 sequences are MGHRA and YSYEKL. The DNA for the CDR3 is TGCGCCAGCAGACCCGACAGGGGAGTGGGCGAGCAGTACTTC. This sequence encodes CASRPDRGVGEQYF.

About this clone itself: This sample includes further DNA sequences coding for the same CDR3. J is TRBJ1-1 and V is TRBV6-1, with D tentatively TRBD1 (5 bases). V shed 4 bases and J shed 4 bases, with 10 bases lying between them. This CDR3 has 13 residues. Looked up from germline, CDR1 is MNHNS and CDR2 is SASEGT. CDR3 nucleotides: TGTGCCAGCAGTGGTCGGGGCGTCACTGAAGCTTTCTTT. Amino acid sequence: CASSGRGVTEAFF.

This sequence joins TRBV7-2 and TRBJ2-7; D gene ambiguous. Trimming cost V 1 base and J 1 base, with 8 bases left between them. The CDR3 contains 14 residues. In germline, CDR1 is SGHTA, CDR2 FQGNSA. This CDR3 is CASSLEVVSYEQYF. In DNA form, the CDR3 reads TGTGCCAGCAGCTTAGAGGTGGTTTCCTACGAGCAGTACTTC.

About this clone itself: A much larger clone is a single base away; this may be a read error. Other nucleotide sequences in the sample specify the same CDR3. The V and J genes are TRBV6-5 and TRBJ2-3; D gene unclear. Germline CDR1 and CDR2: MNHEY and SVGAGI. Trimming took off 2 bases at V and 5 bases at J, with 2 bases between the two ends. This CDR3 is built from 11 residues. CDR3 region: CASSYGDTQYF. The CDR3 coding sequence is TGTGCCAGCAGTTACGGAGATACGCAGTATTTT.

This chain joins TRBV21-1 and TRBJ2-3; the table's TRBD2 call for D was not verified on the DNA. TRBV21-1 is listed as a pseudogene. This CDR3 has 16 amino acids. CDR3: CASSKTSGTNTDTQYF. The CDR3 nucleotides are TGTGCCAGCAGCAAGACTAGCGGGACCAACACAGATACGCAGTATTTT.